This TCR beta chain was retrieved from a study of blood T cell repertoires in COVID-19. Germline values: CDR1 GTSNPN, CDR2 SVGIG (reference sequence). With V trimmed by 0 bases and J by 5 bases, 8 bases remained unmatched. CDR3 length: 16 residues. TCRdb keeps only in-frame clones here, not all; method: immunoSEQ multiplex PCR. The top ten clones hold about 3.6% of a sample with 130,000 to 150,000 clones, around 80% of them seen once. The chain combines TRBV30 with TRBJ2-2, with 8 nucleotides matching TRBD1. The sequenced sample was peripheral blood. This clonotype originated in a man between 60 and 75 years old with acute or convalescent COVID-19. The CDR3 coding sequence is TGTGCCTGGAGTGTACAGGGAACAGGGGGAACCGGGGAGCTGTTTTTT. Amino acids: CAWSVQGTGGTGELFF.